This is a list of T cell receptor beta chains from one sample in a study of T cells and copy number aberrations in small-cell lung cancer. The assay was immunoSEQ multiplex PCR, and TCRdb's table has in-frame clones only and misses some. The sample carries 500 or so clones, 84% recorded once. Material for sequencing was tumor tissue. The source is a man aged 60-69 years with small cell lung cancer. Each CDR3 is given with its conserved first and last residue. The D gene is left open where the match is weak. Clone size is given for some rows only: seen once, a few or many times, or a class if the clone is expanded.

J gene: TRBJ2-3; D gene: .; V gene: TRBV9; clone size: .; CDR3 protein: CASSKHTDTQYF; CDR3 DNA: TGTGCCAGCAGCAAACACACAGATACGCAGTATTTT
J gene: TRBJ2-4; D gene: .; V gene: TRBV7-2; clone size: .; CDR3 protein: CASSLWAGNIQYF; CDR3 DNA: TGTGCCAGCAGCTTATGGGCGGGTAACATTCAGTACTTC
J gene: TRBJ2-7; D gene: .; V gene: TRBV7-2; clone size: .; CDR3 protein: CASSLETSFYEQYF; CDR3 DNA: TGTGCCAGCAGCTTGGAGACTAGTTTTTACGAGCAGTACTTC
J gene: TRBJ2-1; D gene: TRBD2; V gene: TRBV27; clone size: .; CDR3 protein: CASSLSGAPGGKNEQFF; CDR3 DNA: TGTGCCAGCAGTTTATCAGGGGCCCCGGGAGGGAAGAATGAGCAGTTCTTC
J gene: TRBJ2-2; D gene: .; V gene: TRBV11-3; clone size: .; CDR3 protein: CASSLQGTGELFF; CDR3 DNA: TGTGCCAGCAGCTTACAGGGCACCGGGGAGCTGTTTTTT
J gene: TRBJ2-7; D gene: TRBD1; V gene: TRBV27; clone size: .; CDR3 protein: CASSSLTGTGAYEQYF; CDR3 DNA: TGTGCCAGCAGTTCCCTGACCGGGACAGGGGCCTACGAGCAGTACTTC
J gene: TRBJ1-4; D gene: .; V gene: TRBV7-8; clone size: .; CDR3 protein: CASSLNTATNEKLFF; CDR3 DNA: TGTGCCAGCAGCTTAAATACCGCAACTAATGAAAAACTGTTTTTT
J gene: TRBJ2-7; D gene: .; V gene: TRBV5-5; clone size: .; CDR3 protein: CASSSPGRYEQYF; CDR3 DNA: TGTGCCAGCAGCTCCCCAGGCAGGTACGAGCAGTACTTC
J gene: TRBJ2-2; D gene: .; V gene: TRBV5-8; clone size: .; CDR3 protein: CASSWTENTGELFF; CDR3 DNA: TGTGCCAGCAGCTGGACAGAGAACACCGGGGAGCTGTTTTTT
J gene: TRBJ1-5; D gene: TRBD1; V gene: TRBV6-5; clone size: .; CDR3 protein: CASSYRQGSNQPQQF; CDR3 DNA: TGTGCCAGCAGTTACAGACAGGGTAGCAATCAGCCCCAGCAGTTT
J gene: TRBJ1-5; D gene: .; V gene: TRBV27; clone size: .; CDR3 protein: CASSPSRTKATNQPQHF; CDR3 DNA: TGTGCCAGCAGTCCATCCCGGACCAAGGCGACGAATCAGCCCCAGCATTTT
J gene: TRBJ2-3; D gene: .; V gene: TRBV19; clone size: .; CDR3 protein: CASSNGNTQYF; CDR3 DNA: TGTGCCAGTAGTAATGGGAATACGCAGTATTTT
J gene: TRBJ1-3; D gene: .; V gene: TRBV4-1; clone size: once; CDR3 protein: CASSQGWTAGNTIYF; CDR3 DNA: TGCGCCAGCAGCCAAGGGTGGACCGCTGGAAACACCATATATTTT
J gene: TRBJ2-2; D gene: .; V gene: TRBV7-8; clone size: .; CDR3 protein: CASSLWGGGGKVGELFF; CDR3 DNA: TGTGCCAGCAGCTTATGGGGCGGGGGCGGAAAGGTCGGGGAGCTGTTTTTT
J gene: TRBJ1-4; D gene: TRBD1; V gene: TRBV6-5; clone size: .; CDR3 protein: CASSLTGGQEKLFF; CDR3 DNA: TGTGCCAGCAGTTTGACAGGGGGCCAGGAAAAACTGTTTTTT
J gene: TRBJ2-3; D gene: TRBD2; V gene: TRBV5-1; clone size: .; CDR3 protein: CASSSWAGASTDTQYF; CDR3 DNA: TGCGCCAGCAGCTCTTGGGCGGGAGCTAGCACAGATACGCAGTATTTT
J gene: TRBJ1-1; D gene: .; V gene: TRBV9; clone size: .; CDR3 protein: CASSVATRSEAFF; CDR3 DNA: TGTGCCAGCAGCGTAGCTACCCGGAGTGAAGCTTTCTTT
J gene: TRBJ2-5; D gene: .; V gene: TRBV10-3; clone size: .; CDR3 protein: CAISESMDEEIQYF; CDR3 DNA: TGTGCCATCAGTGAGTCTATGGATGAGGAGATCCAGTACTTC
J gene: TRBJ2-3; D gene: .; V gene: TRBV11-3; clone size: .; CDR3 protein: CANNRKRGTVGTDTQYF; CDR3 DNA: TGTGCCAACAACCGGAAGCGTGGAACAGTTGGTACAGATACGCAGTATTTT
J gene: TRBJ1-5; D gene: TRBD1; V gene: TRBV30; clone size: .; CDR3 protein: CAWSGTGDQPQHF; CDR3 DNA: TGTGCCTGGAGTGGGACAGGGGATCAGCCCCAGCATTTT
J gene: TRBJ1-1; D gene: .; V gene: TRBV27; clone size: .; CDR3 protein: CASSPWTVGTEAFF; CDR3 DNA: TGTGCCAGCAGTCCCTGGACAGTCGGGACTGAAGCTTTCTTT
J gene: TRBJ2-7; D gene: TRBD1; V gene: TRBV4-1; clone size: once; CDR3 protein: CASSQPGQGYEQYF; CDR3 DNA: TGCGCCAGCAGCCAACCCGGACAGGGCTACGAGCAGTACTTC
J gene: TRBJ2-2; D gene: .; V gene: TRBV30; clone size: .; CDR3 protein: CAWSVQGTVRETGELFF; CDR3 DNA: TGTGCCTGGAGTGTACAGGGTACGGTCCGCGAAACCGGGGAGCTGTTTTTT
J gene: TRBJ1-2; D gene: .; V gene: TRBV5-1; clone size: .; CDR3 protein: CASSPGQPNYGYTF; CDR3 DNA: TGCGCCAGCAGCCCCGGACAGCCCAACTATGGCTACACCTTC
J gene: TRBJ2-7; D gene: .; V gene: TRBV28; clone size: .; CDR3 protein: CASSFRGWTEQYF; CDR3 DNA: TGTGCCAGCAGTTTCAGGGGATGGACGGAGCAGTACTTC
J gene: TRBJ2-3; D gene: .; V gene: TRBV5-1; clone size: .; CDR3 protein: CASSERDTQYF; CDR3 DNA: TGCGCCAGCAGCGAGAGGGATACGCAGTATTTT
J gene: TRBJ2-3; D gene: TRBD2; V gene: TRBV7-9; clone size: few; CDR3 protein: CAHGVAGGHTDTQYF; CDR3 DNA: TGTGCCCATGGTGTAGCGGGAGGGCACACAGATACGCAGTATTTT
J gene: TRBJ2-1; D gene: TRBD2; V gene: TRBV7-3; clone size: .; CDR3 protein: CASQTSGSVGEQFF; CDR3 DNA: TGTGCCAGCCAGACTAGCGGGAGTGTTGGTGAGCAGTTCTTC
J gene: TRBJ1-5; D gene: .; V gene: TRBV4-1; clone size: .; CDR3 protein: CASSQSQGDQPQHF; CDR3 DNA: TGCGCCAGCAGTCAGTCGCAGGGAGATCAGCCCCAGCATTTT
J gene: TRBJ2-2; D gene: TRBD2; V gene: TRBV10-3; clone size: .; CDR3 protein: CAISVAGETGELFF; CDR3 DNA: TGTGCCATCAGTGTGGCGGGAGAAACCGGGGAGCTGTTTTTT
J gene: TRBJ2-3; D gene: .; V gene: TRBV7-8; clone size: .; CDR3 protein: CASIARLARDTQYF; CDR3 DNA: TGTGCCAGCATCGCAAGATTGGCTAGGGATACGCAGTATTTT
J gene: TRBJ2-3; D gene: .; V gene: TRBV5-6; clone size: few; CDR3 protein: CASSPGLDSTDTQYF; CDR3 DNA: TGTGCCAGCAGCCCGGGCTTGGATAGCACAGATACGCAGTATTTT
J gene: TRBJ2-7; D gene: TRBD2; V gene: TRBV27; clone size: .; CDR3 protein: CASSSVGLAGEGEQYF; CDR3 DNA: TGTGCCAGCAGTTCGGTGGGACTAGCGGGAGAAGGGGAGCAGTACTTC
J gene: TRBJ2-1; D gene: TRBD2; V gene: TRBV7-9; clone size: .; CDR3 protein: CASSFTSGRYNEQFF; CDR3 DNA: TGTGCCAGCAGCTTTACTAGCGGGAGGTACAATGAGCAGTTCTTC
J gene: TRBJ2-1; D gene: TRBD2; V gene: TRBV5-1; clone size: .; CDR3 protein: CASSLDLTSGRSYNEQFF; CDR3 DNA: TGCGCCAGCAGCTTGGATCTGACTAGCGGGAGGTCCTACAATGAGCAGTTCTTC
J gene: TRBJ2-2; D gene: TRBD1; V gene: TRBV11-2; clone size: few; CDR3 protein: CASSLTLRDRGHTGELFF; CDR3 DNA: TGTGCCAGCAGCCTGACATTAAGGGACAGGGGGCACACCGGGGAGCTGTTTTTT
J gene: TRBJ1-5; D gene: .; V gene: TRBV18; clone size: once; CDR3 protein: CASSPGRGNQPQHF; CDR3 DNA: TGTGCCAGCTCACCAGGCCGTGGCAATCAGCCCCAGCATTTT
J gene: TRBJ1-3; D gene: .; V gene: TRBV10-3; clone size: .; CDR3 protein: CAIRGGLDTIYF; CDR3 DNA: TGTGCCATCAGGGGGGGACTTGACACCATATATTTT
J gene: TRBJ2-7; D gene: .; V gene: TRBV4-1; clone size: .; CDR3 protein: CASSIMSQGYEQYF; CDR3 DNA: TGCGCCAGCAGCATAATGTCCCAGGGGTACGAGCAGTACTTC
J gene: TRBJ1-5; D gene: .; V gene: TRBV5-1; clone size: .; CDR3 protein: CASSLVGDSNQPQHF; CDR3 DNA: TGCGCCAGCAGCTTGGTAGGGGATAGCAATCAGCCCCAGCATTTT
J gene: TRBJ1-2; D gene: TRBD1; V gene: TRBV5-6; clone size: .; CDR3 protein: CASSLAGRGLYGYTF; CDR3 DNA: TGTGCCAGCAGCTTGGCGGGCAGGGGGCTCTATGGCTACACCTTC
J gene: TRBJ2-3; D gene: TRBD1; V gene: TRBV5-8; clone size: .; CDR3 protein: CASSSNRGDVTDTQYF; CDR3 DNA: TGTGCCAGCAGTTCTAACAGGGGCGACGTTACAGATACGCAGTATTTT
J gene: TRBJ1-1; D gene: .; V gene: TRBV10-1; clone size: .; CDR3 protein: CASRSLGGPTEAFF; CDR3 DNA: TGCGCCAGCAGATCCCTTGGGGGGCCCACTGAAGCTTTCTTT